Shown below are 16 T cell receptor beta chains from a single sample sequenced in a study of blood T cell repertoires in COVID-19. This table comes from immunoSEQ multiplex PCR, and its TCRdb copy is limited to in-frame clones, with some not included. Among 250,000 to 300,000 clones listed, approximately 90% were seen once. Sequencing used peripheral blood. These TCRs come from a woman in her forties with acute or convalescent COVID-19.

V usage is TRBV10-3 and J usage is TRBJ1-1; 8 bases agree with TRBD1. Per the germline V gene, CDR1 is ENHRY and CDR2 is SYGVKD. CDR3 length equals 13 residues. Unmatched junction bases numbered 1, after V lost 6 bases and J lost 1 base. CDR3 in DNA: TGTGCCATCAGGGACAGGGCGAACACTGAAGCTTTCTTT. Protein: CAIRDRANTEAFF.

The chain carries TRBV5-4 and TRBJ1-2; a possible D gene is TRBD1 (6 bases). Germline V gene sequence: CDR1 SGHNT, CDR2 YYREEE (reference sequence). The CDR3 loop spans 15 amino acids. Trimming cost V 0 bases and J 4 bases, with 13 bases left between them. CDR3 loop: CASSLEGGLRYGYTF. The CDR3 region has the DNA TGTGCCAGCAGCTTGGAGGGGGGGCTTCGCTATGGCTACACCTTC.

The chain recombines TRBV3-1 (or the pseudogene TRBV3-2) with TRBJ2-1; a weak D match, TRBD1 (6 bases). The CDR3 runs 14 residues. Germline lookup yields CDR1 LGHDT and CDR2 YNNKEL (reference sequence). Trimming left V 6 bases short and J 7 bases short, with 16 bases between. This CDR3 reads CASSPTTGSNEQFF. The CDR3 nucleotides are TGTGCCAGCAGTCCAACAACAGGGTCGAATGAGCAGTTCTTC.

The V gene is TRBV5-1, the J gene TRBJ2-5, with unresolved D. The germline V and J ends were trimmed by 0 bases and 5 bases, with 11 bases remaining between them. The CDR3 spans 14 residues. CDR1 and CDR2 from the germline V gene are SGHRS and YFSETQ. The CDR3, as DNA: TGCGCCAGCAGCTTGGTGGGCCCCACGGAGACCCAGTACTTC. Translated: CASSLVGPTETQYF.

V gene TRBV6-2 or TRBV6-3 combines with J gene TRBJ1-5; D is uncertain. The CDR3 is 14 amino acids. Trimming removed 2 bases from V and 0 bases from J, with 5 bases in between. Germline V CDR1 and CDR2: MNHEY, SVGEGT. The DNA of the CDR3 is TGTGCCAGCAGTTACCGGTATAGCAATCAGCCCCAGCATTTT. This codes for CASSYRYSNQPQHF.

The chain combines TRBV5-1 with TRBJ2-2; 9 positions agree with TRBD1. CDR1 and CDR2 (germline): SGHRS, YFSETQ. Unmatched junction bases numbered 7, after V lost 4 bases and J lost 9 bases. The CDR3 runs to 14 residues. CDR3 residues: CASSAGQGRRELFF. CDR3 sequence (DNA): TGCGCCAGCAGCGCAGGACAGGGGCGGAGGGAGCTGTTTTTT.

This chain joins TRBV5-5 and TRBJ2-4, with a possible D match to TRBD2 (5 bases). CDR3 size: 13 residues. V was trimmed by 4 bases and J by 6 bases, leaving 11 bases between them. In germline, CDR1 is SGHKS, CDR2 YYEKEE (reference sequence). The CDR3 region has the DNA TGTGCCAGCAGCCGTCCCCGGGGAAACATTCAGTACTTC. Amino acids: CASSRPRGNIQYF. Full variable domain (outside the CDR3, taken from reference TRBV5-5 and TRBJ2-4): DAGVTQSPTHLIKTRGQQVTLRCSPISGHKSVSWYQQVLGQGPQFIFQYYEKEERGRGNFPDRFSARQFPNYSSELNVNALLLGDSALYLCASSRPRGNIQYFGAGTRLSVL.

The CDR3 DNA follows: TGTGCCAGCAGCTTCGGGGGGCCGCGGACTGAAGCTTTCTTT. Its translation: CASSFGGPRTEAFF. This chain joins TRBV5-4 and TRBJ1-1; the D gene is possibly TRBD1 (6 bases). This CDR3 has 14 residues. Trimming took off 2 bases at V and 5 bases at J, with 13 bases between the two ends. CDR1 and CDR2 (germline): SGHNT, YYREEE (reference sequence).

This clone was seen just once. J is TRBJ1-5 and V is TRBV25-1; possibly TRBD1 for D (6 bases). This CDR3 comprises 14 residues. The V gene lost 4 bases and the J gene lost 7 bases, with 14 bases spanning the gap. CDR1 MGHDK and CDR2 SYGVNS come from the germline V gene. CDR3: CASSGGGGGQPQHF. DNA for the CDR3: TGTGCCAGCAGTGGGGGCGGGGGCGGGCAGCCCCAGCATTTT.

The J gene is TRBJ2-3, the V gene TRBV5-4, with TRBD2 matching 16 bases. This CDR3 has 17 amino acids. Germline V CDR1 and CDR2: SGHNT, YYREEE (reference sequence). With 2 bases clipped from V and 5 bases from J, the junction kept 5 bases outside the gene matches. The CDR3 spells CASSFGTSGGAGDTQYF. In nucleotides, the CDR3 is TGTGCCAGCAGCTTTGGGACTAGCGGGGGGGCGGGAGATACGCAGTATTTT.

The sample holds a few counts of this clone. The V gene is TRBV7-6, the J gene TRBJ2-1; 8 nucleotides agree with TRBD1. The V segment lost 1 base and the J segment 10 bases; nucleotides outside the gene matches: 12. The germline gives CDR1 SGHVS, CDR2 FNYEAQ. This CDR3 contains 16 residues. The CDR3 sequence is CASSLESQGAAGEQFF. The DNA of the CDR3 is TGTGCCAGCAGCTTAGAGTCCCAGGGGGCTGCCGGAGAGCAGTTCTTC.

This clone has only one observation. The chain couples TRBV13 to TRBJ2-3; D possibly corresponds to TRBD2 (6 bases). This CDR3 is built from 14 residues. Per the germline V gene, CDR1 is PRHDT and CDR2 is FYEKMQ (reference sequence). V was trimmed by 0 bases and J by 6 bases, leaving 10 bases between them. CDR3 amino acids: CASSLGGAGDTQYF. CDR3 coding DNA: TGTGCCAGCAGCTTAGGCGGGGCGGGGGATACGCAGTATTTT.

The chain couples TRBV12-3 or TRBV12-4 to TRBJ1-1; TRBD1 matches at 7 bases. V shed 6 bases, J shed 5 bases, and the junction held 6 bases outside the gene matches. CDR3 length equals 13 residues. The CDR3 DNA follows: TGTGCCAGCAGGAGAGGACAGGAGACTGAAGCTTTCTTT. Translated, it gives CASRRGQETEAFF.

V gene TRBV18 combines with J gene TRBJ1-2; 11 positions match TRBD1. The CDR3 has 14 residues. Germline values: CDR1 KGHSH, CDR2 LQKENI. The trim removed 3 bases at V and 8 bases at J, leaving 5 bases unmatched. The CDR3 bases are TGTGCCAGCTCACCGCCGGACAGGGGGCAAGGCTACACCTTC. Translating gives CASSPPDRGQGYTF.

The chain carries TRBV6-6 and TRBJ1-2, with 11 bases identical to TRBD1. Germline trimming cut 5 bases from V and 3 bases from J; bases unmatched to any gene: 5. The germline V gene has CDR1 MNHNY and CDR2 SVGAGI (reference sequence). This CDR3 has 15 residues. CDR3 amino acids: CASSRTGGSDYGYTF. The CDR3 coding sequence is TGTGCCAGCAGTCGGACAGGGGGCAGTGACTATGGCTACACCTTC.

V is TRBV19 and J is TRBJ1-2; 7 bases are a match to TRBD1. V shed 7 bases, J shed 7 bases, and the junction held 15 bases outside the gene matches. Germline CDR1 reads LNHDA; CDR2 reads SQIVND (reference sequence). There are 15 residues in the CDR3. The CDR3 bases are TGTGCCAGTAACCTTGGACAGGCCGGGGGCCGTGGCTACACCTTC. It is translated as CASNLGQAGGRGYTF.